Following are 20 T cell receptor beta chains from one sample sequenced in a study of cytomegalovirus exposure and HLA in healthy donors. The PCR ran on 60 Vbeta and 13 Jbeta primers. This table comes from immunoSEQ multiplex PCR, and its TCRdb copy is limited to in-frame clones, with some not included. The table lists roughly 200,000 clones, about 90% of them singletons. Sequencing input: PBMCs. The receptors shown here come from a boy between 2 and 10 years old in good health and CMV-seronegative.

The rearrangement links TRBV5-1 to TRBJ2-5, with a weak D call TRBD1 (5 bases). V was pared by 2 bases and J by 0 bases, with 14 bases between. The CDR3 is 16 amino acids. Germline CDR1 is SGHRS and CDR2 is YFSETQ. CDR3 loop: CASSFGYRSYQETQYF. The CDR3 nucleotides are TGCGCCAGCAGCTTTGGATACAGGTCGTACCAAGAGACCCAGTACTTC.

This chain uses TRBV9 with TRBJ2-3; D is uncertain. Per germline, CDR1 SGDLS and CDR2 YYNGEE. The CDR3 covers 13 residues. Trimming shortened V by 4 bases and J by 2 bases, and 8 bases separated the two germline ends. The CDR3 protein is CASSSRTTDTQYF. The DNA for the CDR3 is TGTGCCAGCAGCAGCCGAACCACAGATACGCAGTATTTT. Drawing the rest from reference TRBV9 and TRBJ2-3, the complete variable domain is DSGVTQTPKHLITATGQRVTLRCSPRSGDLSVYWYQQSLDQGLQFLIQYYNGEERAKGNILERFSAQQFPDLHSELNLSSLELGDSALYFCASSSRTTDTQYFGPGTRLTVL.

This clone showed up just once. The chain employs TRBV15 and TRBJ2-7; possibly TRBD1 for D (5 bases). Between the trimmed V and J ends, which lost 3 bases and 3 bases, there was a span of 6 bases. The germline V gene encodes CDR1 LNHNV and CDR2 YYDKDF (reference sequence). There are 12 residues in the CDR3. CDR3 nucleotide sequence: TGTGCCACCAGCAGCCAGGGCTACGAGCAGTACTTC. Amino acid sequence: CATSSQGYEQYF. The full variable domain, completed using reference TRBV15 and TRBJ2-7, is DAMVIQNPRYQVTQFGKPVTLSCSQTLNHNVMYWYQQKSSQAPKLLFHYYDKDFNNEADTPDNFQSRRPNTSFCFLDIRSPGLGDTAMYLCATSSQGYEQYFGPGTRLTVT.

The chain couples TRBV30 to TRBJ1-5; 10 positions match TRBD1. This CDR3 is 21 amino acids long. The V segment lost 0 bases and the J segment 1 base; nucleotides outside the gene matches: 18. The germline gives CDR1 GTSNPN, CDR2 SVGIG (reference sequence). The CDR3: CAWSVGEARTGGAMSNQPQHF. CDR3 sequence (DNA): TGTGCCTGGAGTGTAGGGGAGGCAAGGACAGGGGGTGCTATGAGCAATCAGCCCCAGCATTTT.

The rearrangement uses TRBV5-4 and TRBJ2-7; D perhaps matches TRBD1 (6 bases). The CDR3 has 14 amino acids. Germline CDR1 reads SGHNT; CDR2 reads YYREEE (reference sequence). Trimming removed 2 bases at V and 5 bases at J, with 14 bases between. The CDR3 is CASSLARGNNEQYF. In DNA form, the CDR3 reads TGTGCCAGCAGCTTAGCCAGGGGAAACAACGAGCAGTACTTC. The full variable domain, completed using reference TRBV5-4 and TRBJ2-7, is ETGVTQSPTHLIKTRGQQVTLRCSSQSGHNTVSWYQQALGQGPQFIFQYYREEENGRGNFPPRFSGLQFPNYSSELNVNALELDDSALYLCASSLARGNNEQYFGPGTRLTVT.

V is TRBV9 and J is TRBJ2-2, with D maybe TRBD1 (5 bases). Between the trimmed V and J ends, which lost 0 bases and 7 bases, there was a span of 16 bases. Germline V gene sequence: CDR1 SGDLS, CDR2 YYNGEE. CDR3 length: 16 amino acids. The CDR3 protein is CASSVVGRAIIGELFF. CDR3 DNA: TGTGCCAGCAGCGTAGTAGGCAGGGCTATAATCGGGGAGCTGTTTTTT.

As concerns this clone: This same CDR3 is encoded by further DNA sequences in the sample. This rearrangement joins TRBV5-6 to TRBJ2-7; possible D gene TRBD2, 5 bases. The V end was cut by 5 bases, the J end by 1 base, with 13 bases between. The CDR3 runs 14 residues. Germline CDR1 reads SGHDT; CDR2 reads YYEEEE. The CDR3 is CASSLGSKSYEQYF. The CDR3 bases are TGTGCCAGCAGTCTAGGGAGCAAATCCTACGAGCAGTACTTC.

In DNA form, the CDR3 reads TGTGCCAGCAGCTGGACAGGGAGAACGCACGAGCAGTACTTC. Residues: CASSWTGRTHEQYF. V and J are TRBV27 and TRBJ2-7; 8 bases line up with TRBD1. CDR3 length: 14 amino acids. Germline values: CDR1 MNHEY, CDR2 SMNVEV (reference sequence). Unmatched junction bases numbered 9, after V lost 6 bases and J lost 5 bases.

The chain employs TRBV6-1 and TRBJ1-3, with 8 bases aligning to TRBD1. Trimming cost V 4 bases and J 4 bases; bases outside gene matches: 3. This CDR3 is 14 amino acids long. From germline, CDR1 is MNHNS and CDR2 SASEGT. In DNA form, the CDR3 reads TGTGCCAGCAGTGCCGGGACAGGCGGAAACACCATATATTTT. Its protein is CASSAGTGGNTIYF.

CDR3 nucleotide sequence: TGCGCCAGCAGCTTCGGGACCTACGAGCAGTACTTC. It is translated as CASSFGTYEQYF. The rearrangement links TRBV5-1 to TRBJ2-7; tentative D call: TRBD2 (5 bases). CDR1 is SGHRS and CDR2 is YFSETQ in the germline V gene. The germline V and J ends were trimmed by 2 bases and 2 bases, with 5 bases remaining between them. This CDR3 has 12 residues. The full variable domain, its missing parts supplied by reference TRBV5-1 and TRBJ2-7, is KAGVTQTPRYLIKTRGQQVTLSCSPISGHRSVSWYQQTPGQGLQFLFEYFSETQRNKGNFPGRFSGRQFSNSRSEMNVSTLELGDSALYLCASSFGTYEQYFGPGTRLTVT.

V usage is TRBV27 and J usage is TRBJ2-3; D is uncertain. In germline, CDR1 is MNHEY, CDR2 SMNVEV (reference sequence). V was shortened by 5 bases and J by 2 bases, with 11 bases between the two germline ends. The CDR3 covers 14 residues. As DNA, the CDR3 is TGTGCCAGCAGTGACTCCCGAAACACAGATACGCAGTATTTT. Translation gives CASSDSRNTDTQYF.

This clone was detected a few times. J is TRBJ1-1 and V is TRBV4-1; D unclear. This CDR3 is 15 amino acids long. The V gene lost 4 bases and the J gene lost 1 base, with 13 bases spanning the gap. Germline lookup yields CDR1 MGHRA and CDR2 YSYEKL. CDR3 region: CASSLSGSGNTEAFF. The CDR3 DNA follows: TGCGCCAGCAGCCTTTCGGGTTCGGGGAACACTGAAGCTTTCTTT.

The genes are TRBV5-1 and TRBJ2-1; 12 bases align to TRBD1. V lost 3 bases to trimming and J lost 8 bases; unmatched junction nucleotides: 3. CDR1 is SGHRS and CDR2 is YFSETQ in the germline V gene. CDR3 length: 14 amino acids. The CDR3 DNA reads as TGCGCCAGCAGCTACGGGACAGGGGGCGATGAGCAGTTCTTC. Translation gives CASSYGTGGDEQFF.

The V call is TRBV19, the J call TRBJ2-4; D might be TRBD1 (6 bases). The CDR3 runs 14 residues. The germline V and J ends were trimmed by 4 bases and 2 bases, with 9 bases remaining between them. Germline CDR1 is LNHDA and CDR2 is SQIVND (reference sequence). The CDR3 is CASSTQGTKNIQYF. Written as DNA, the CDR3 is TGTGCCAGTAGTACGCAGGGGACCAAAAACATTCAGTACTTC. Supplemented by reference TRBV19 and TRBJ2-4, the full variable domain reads DGGITQSPKYLFRKEGQNVTLSCEQNLNHDAMYWYRQDPGQGLRLIYYSQIVNDFQKGDIAEGYSVSREKKESFPLTVTSAQKNPTAFYLCASSTQGTKNIQYFGAGTRLSVL.

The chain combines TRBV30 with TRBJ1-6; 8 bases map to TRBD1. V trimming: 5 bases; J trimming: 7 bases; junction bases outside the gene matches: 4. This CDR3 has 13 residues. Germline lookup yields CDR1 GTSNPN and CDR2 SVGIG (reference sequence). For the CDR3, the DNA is TGTGCCTGGGATTGGACAGGGAATTCACCCCTCCACTTT. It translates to CAWDWTGNSPLHF.

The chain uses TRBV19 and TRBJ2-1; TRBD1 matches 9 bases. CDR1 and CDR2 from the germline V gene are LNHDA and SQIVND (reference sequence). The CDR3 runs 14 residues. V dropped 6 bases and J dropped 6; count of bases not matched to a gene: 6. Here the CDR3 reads CASRRQGVSNEQFF. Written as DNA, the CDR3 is TGTGCCAGTAGAAGACAGGGGGTATCCAATGAGCAGTTCTTC.

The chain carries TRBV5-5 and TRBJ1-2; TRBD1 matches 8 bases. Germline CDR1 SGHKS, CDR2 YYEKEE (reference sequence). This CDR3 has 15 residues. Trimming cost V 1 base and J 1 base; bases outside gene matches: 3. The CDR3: CASSLSTGVNYGYTF. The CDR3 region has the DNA TGTGCCAGCAGCTTGTCGACAGGGGTTAACTATGGCTACACCTTC.

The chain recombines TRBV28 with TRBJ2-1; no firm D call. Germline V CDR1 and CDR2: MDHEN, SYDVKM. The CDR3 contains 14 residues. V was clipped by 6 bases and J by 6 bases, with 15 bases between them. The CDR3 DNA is TGTGCCAGCAGCCTCCTAAGCTTGGTCAATGAGCAGTTCTTC. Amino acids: CASSLLSLVNEQFF.

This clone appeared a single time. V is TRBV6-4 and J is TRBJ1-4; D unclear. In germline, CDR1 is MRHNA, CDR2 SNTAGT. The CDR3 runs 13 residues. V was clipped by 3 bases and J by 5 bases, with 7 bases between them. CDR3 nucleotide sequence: TGTGCCAGCAGTGAGCGGCCGAATGAAAAACTGTTTTTT. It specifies CASSERPNEKLFF.

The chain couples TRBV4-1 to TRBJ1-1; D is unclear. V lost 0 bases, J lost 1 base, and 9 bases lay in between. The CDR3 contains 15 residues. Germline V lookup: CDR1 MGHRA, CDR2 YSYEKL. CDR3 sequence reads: CASSQELVANTEAFF. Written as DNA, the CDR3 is TGCGCCAGCAGCCAAGAATTGGTAGCGAACACTGAAGCTTTCTTT.